One T cell receptor (beta chain) is described in this entry. Here immunoSEQ multiplex PCR was the method, and the copy in TCRdb shows in-frame clones only, minus some. The sample has about 89,000 clones, more than 75% seen once. The data derive from a study of control samples from healthy donors and cancer patients. This CDR3 has 15 residues. Trimming shortened V by 3 bases and J by 3 bases, and 15 bases separated the two germline ends. The germline gives CDR1 SGDLS, CDR2 YYNGEE. This clonotype was obtained from a man younger than 45 in good health. The chain has TRBV9 and TRBJ2-5; D uncertain. The material sequenced was blood. CDR3 amino acids: CASSEGGGRKETQYF. The DNA for the CDR3 is TGTGCCAGCAGCGAGGGTGGTGGAAGAAAAGAGACCCAGTACTTC. Complete variable domain (other parts from reference TRBV9 and TRBJ2-5): DSGVTQTPKHLITATGQRVTLRCSPRSGDLSVYWYQQSLDQGLQFLIQYYNGEERAKGNILERFSAQQFPDLHSELNLSSLELGDSALYFCASSEGGGRKETQYFGPGTRLLVL.